Included here is one T cell receptor beta chain sequence, with context. The antigen remains undetermined. Unique molecular identifiers were in the cDNA, with template-switch universal primer binding. One entry per CDR3 protein, called by TCRdb with MiXCR from the 5' RACE reads. The sample records about 290,000 distinct CDR3 sequences, 8% to 9.5% being singletons. The sample is drawn from a study of identical twins. The donor group consisted entirely of healthy Caucasians. Study results and caveats: The authors drew conclusions from cross-sectional statistical analysis rather than following the same donors.

V was trimmed by 2 bases and J by 6 bases, leaving 11 bases between them. CDR3 size: 12 residues. CDR1 and CDR2 from the germline V gene are GTSNPN and SVGIG (reference sequence). These records were also assigned to another study, of yellow fever vaccine responses in identical twins. That report notes: Twins reportedly mounted vaccine T cell responses that seemed partly convergent, partly personalized.

Sequences were obtained from CD8+ T cells sorted from blood. This clonotype was sampled from a woman younger than 35 in good health. This chain links TRBV30 with TRBJ2-7; the D is unclear. CDR3 sequence reads: CAWSNLVGEQYF. CDR3 DNA sequence: TGTGCCTGGAGTAACCTGGTCGGCGAGCAGTACTTC. The full variable domain, with the rest looked up from reference TRBV30 and TRBJ2-7, is SQTIHQWPATLVQPVGSPLSLECTVEGTSNPNLYWYRQAAGRGLQLLFYSVGIGQISSEVPQNLSASRPQDRQFILSSKKLLLSDSGFYLCAWSNLVGEQYFGPGTRLTVT.